The clone carrying this T cell receptor beta chain showed up just a few times. The entry originates in a study of blood T cell repertoires in COVID-19. Study-level information: The samples span acute and convalescent COVID-19 from the United States, Italy and Spain. PBMCs, B-cell-depleted T cells, or T cells provided the cDNA or gDNA that made up the material.

Trimming cost V 5 bases and J 2 bases, with 18 bases left between them. CDR3 length: 16 amino acids. Germline assignment: CDR1 KGHSH and CDR2 LQKENI. In the original analysis: Scientists estimated how many nucleated cells there were by amplifying reference gene primers. Sequenced by immunoSEQ multiplex PCR; TCRdb stores in-frame clones only, minus some. That table supplies the V and J calls and clone size; D and trimming were determined from the DNA. The profile shows 150,000 to 200,000 clones, around 87% of them singletons. This sequence joins TRBV18 and TRBJ1-1; no firm D call. This receptor was identified in a man between 18 and 35 years old with acute or convalescent COVID-19. The sample taken for sequencing was peripheral blood. CDR3 in amino acids: CASSAGRSPSNTEAFF. In nucleotides, the CDR3 is TGTGCCAGCTCAGCGGGTCGTTCCCCTTCTAACACTGAAGCTTTCTTT.